This T cell receptor (beta chain) derives from a study of blood T cell repertoires in COVID-19. About the research overall: PBMCs, B-cell-depleted T cells, or T cells provided the cDNA or gDNA that made up the material.

Clones were sequenced by immunoSEQ multiplex PCR, and TCRdb holds only the in-frame ones, with some missing. Here the sample spans about 120,000 clones, 75% to 90% being singletons. CDR3 length: 16 amino acids. Germline V gene lookup returns CDR1 LNHDA and CDR2 SQIVND (reference sequence). Trimming pared 0 bases from V and 1 base from J, leaving 12 bases between. The sequence derives from a man in his 70s with active or convalescent COVID-19. Sequenced sample: peripheral blood. This chain connects TRBV19 to TRBJ1-1; maybe TRBD1 (6 bases). The CDR3 bases are TGTGCCAGTAGTATAGATGGGGGGGCCTCGAACACTGAAGCTTTCTTT. This translates into CASSIDGGASNTEAFF.